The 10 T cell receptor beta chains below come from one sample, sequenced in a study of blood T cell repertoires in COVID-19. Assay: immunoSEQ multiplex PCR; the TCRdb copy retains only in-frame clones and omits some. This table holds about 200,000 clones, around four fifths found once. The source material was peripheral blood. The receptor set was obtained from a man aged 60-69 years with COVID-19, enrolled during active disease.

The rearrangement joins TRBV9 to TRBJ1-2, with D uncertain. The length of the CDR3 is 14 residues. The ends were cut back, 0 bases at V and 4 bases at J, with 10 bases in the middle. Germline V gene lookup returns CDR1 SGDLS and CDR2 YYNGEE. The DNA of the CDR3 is TGTGCCAGCAGCGTAGGAAATCTTAGCTATGGCTACACCTTC. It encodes CASSVGNLSYGYTF.

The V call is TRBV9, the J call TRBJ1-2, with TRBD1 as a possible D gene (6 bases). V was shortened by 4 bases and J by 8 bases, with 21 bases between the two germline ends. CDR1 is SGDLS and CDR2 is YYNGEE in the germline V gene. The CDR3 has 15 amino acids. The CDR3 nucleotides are TGTGCCAGCAGCCCCCAACCGACAGGTAGTGAGGGCTACACCTTC. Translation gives CASSPQPTGSEGYTF.

The CDR3 spells CASSHRDRGEQYF. CDR3 DNA sequence: TGTGCCAGCAGCCACCGGGACAGGGGTGAGCAGTACTTC. The genes are TRBV4-2 and TRBJ2-7; 10 nucleotides match TRBD1. Germline values: CDR1 LGHNA, CDR2 YNFKEQ. Trimming cost V 3 bases and J 7 bases; bases outside gene matches: 3. The CDR3 sequence is 13 residues long.

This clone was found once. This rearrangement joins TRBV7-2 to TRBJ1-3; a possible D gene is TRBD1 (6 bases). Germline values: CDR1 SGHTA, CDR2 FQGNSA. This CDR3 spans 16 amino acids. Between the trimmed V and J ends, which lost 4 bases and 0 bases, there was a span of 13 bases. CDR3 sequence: CASSWGQGSSGNTIYF. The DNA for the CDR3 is TGTGCCAGCAGCTGGGGGCAGGGAAGCTCTGGAAACACCATATATTTT.

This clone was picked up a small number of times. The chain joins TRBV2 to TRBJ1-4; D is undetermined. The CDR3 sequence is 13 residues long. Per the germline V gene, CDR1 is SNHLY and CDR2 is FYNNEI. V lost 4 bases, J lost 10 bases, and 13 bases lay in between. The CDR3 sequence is CASSAGVFGKLFF. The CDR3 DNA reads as TGTGCCAGCAGTGCCGGGGTCTTCGGAAAACTGTTTTTT. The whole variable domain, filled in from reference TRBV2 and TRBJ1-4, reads EPEVTQTPSHQVTQMGQEVILRCVPISNHLYFYWYRQILGQKVEFLVSFYNNEISEKSEIFDDQFSVERPDGSNFTLKIRSTKLEDSAMYFCASSAGVFGKLFFGSGTQLSVL.

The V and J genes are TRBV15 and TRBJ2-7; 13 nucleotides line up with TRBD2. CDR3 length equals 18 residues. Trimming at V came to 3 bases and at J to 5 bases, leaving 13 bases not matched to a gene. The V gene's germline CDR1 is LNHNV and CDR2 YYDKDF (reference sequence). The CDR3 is CATSRVVGLAGVWNEQYF. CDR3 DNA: TGTGCCACCAGCAGGGTAGTAGGACTAGCGGGAGTTTGGAACGAGCAGTACTTC.

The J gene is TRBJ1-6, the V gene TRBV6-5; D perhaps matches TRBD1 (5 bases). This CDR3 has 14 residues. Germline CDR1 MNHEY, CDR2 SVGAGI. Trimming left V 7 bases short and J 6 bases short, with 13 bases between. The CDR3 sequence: CASTLDRFNSPLHF. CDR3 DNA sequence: TGTGCCAGCACCTTAGACAGATTTAATTCACCCCTCCACTTT.

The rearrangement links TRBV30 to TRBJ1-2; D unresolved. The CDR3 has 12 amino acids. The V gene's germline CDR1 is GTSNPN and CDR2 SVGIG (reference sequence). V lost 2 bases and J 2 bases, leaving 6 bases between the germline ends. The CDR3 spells CAWSPRNYGYTF. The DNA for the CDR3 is TGTGCCTGGAGTCCCCGGAACTATGGCTACACCTTC.

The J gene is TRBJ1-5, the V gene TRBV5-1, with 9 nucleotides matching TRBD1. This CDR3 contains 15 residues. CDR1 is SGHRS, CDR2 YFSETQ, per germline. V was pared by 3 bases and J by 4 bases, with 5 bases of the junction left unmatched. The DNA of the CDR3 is TGCGCCAGCAGCTCTCCGGGACAGGGTAATCAGCCCCAGCATTTT. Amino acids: CASSSPGQGNQPQHF.

The CDR3 protein is CASSLRRGTSNNSPLHF. The DNA of the CDR3 is TGCGCCAGCAGCTTGCGGCGGGGGACAAGCAATAATTCACCCCTCCACTTT. The chain uses TRBV5-1 and TRBJ1-6; a weak D match, TRBD1 (6 bases). The CDR3 runs 17 residues. Germline loops: CDR1 SGHRS, CDR2 YFSETQ. Deletions cut 1 base from V and 5 bases from J, with 16 bases between.